The 26 T cell receptor beta chains reported below all come from one sample, sequenced in a study of blood T cells in healthy people across ages. A second about 6 to 12 cycle PCR used barcoded and J-beta primers. TCRdb re-called the 5' RACE reads through MiXCR, storing one row per CDR3 protein. The sample shows about 280,000 distinct CDR3 sequences, 25% to 30% of them seen only once. Material for sequencing was blood. All receptors come from a woman aged 70-85 years in good health.

The chain carries TRBV12-3 or TRBV12-4 and TRBJ2-3; TRBD2 matches at 10 bases. The CDR3 has 15 residues. V lost 6 bases to trimming and J lost 4 bases; unmatched junction nucleotides: 7. The CDR3, as DNA: TGTGCCAGCAGCGCCGTAGCGGGAGGAGCAGATACGCAGTATTTT. Translating gives CASSAVAGGADTQYF.

This rearrangement joins TRBV29-1 to TRBJ2-1; D ambiguous. Trimming cost V 6 bases and J 2 bases, with 8 bases left between them. CDR1 and CDR2 from the germline V gene are SQVTM and ANQGSEA. The CDR3 length is 12 residues. CDR3 sequence reads: CSVDEAYNEQFF. The CDR3 coding sequence is TGCAGCGTCGACGAGGCCTACAATGAGCAGTTCTTC.

In regard to this clonotype: A much larger clone lies one base from this, so it may be a read error. V usage is TRBV12-3 or TRBV12-4 and J usage is TRBJ2-5; D remains unclear. The CDR3 spans 14 residues. The CDR3 nucleotides are TGTGCCAGCAGCACCGACCCGACCCAGGTGACCCAGTGCTTC. Residues: CASSTDPTQVTQCF.

This clonotype was seen a few times. This sequence joins TRBV12-3 or TRBV12-4 and TRBJ1-6; TRBD1 matches 7 bases. The CDR3 totals 13 residues. Trimming took 3 bases from V and 10 from J; bases not matched to a gene: 3. The CDR3: CASSFRDSSPLHF. The DNA for the CDR3 is TGTGCCAGCAGTTTTCGGGACAGCTCACCCCTCCACTTT.

This clonotype was detected a few times. The chain recombines TRBV9 with TRBJ2-3; D not certain. The CDR3 length is 15 residues. V lost 0 bases and J 4 bases, leaving 12 bases between the germline ends. Per the germline V gene, CDR1 is SGDLS and CDR2 is YYNGEE. CDR3 region: CASSVAEARADTQYF. The CDR3 DNA follows: TGTGCCAGCAGCGTAGCGGAAGCTCGTGCAGATACGCAGTATTTT.

This clonotype was seen more than once but under ten times. The chain uses TRBV4-2 and TRBJ1-5; TRBD1 aligns across 10 bases. J was trimmed by 7 bases and V by 1 base; bases with no gene match: 4. Germline values: CDR1 LGHNA, CDR2 YNFKEQ. The CDR3 has 15 amino acids. CDR3 in DNA: TGTGCCAGCAGCCAAGCCCGGGACAGGGGCCAGCCCCAGCATTTT. It translates to CASSQARDRGQPQHF.

The chain has TRBV20-1 and TRBJ2-3; possibly TRBD1 or TRBD2 for D (5 bases each). The CDR3 is 14 residues long. The germline V gene encodes CDR1 DFQATT and CDR2 SNEGSKA (reference sequence). Between the trimmed V and J ends, which lost 4 bases and 2 bases, there was a span of 13 bases. CDR3 loop: CSATIGTDTDTQYF. The CDR3, as DNA: TGCAGTGCTACGATCGGGACGGACACAGATACGCAGTATTTT.

The rearrangement joins TRBV6-6 to TRBJ2-7, with a weak D call TRBD2 (6 bases). V lost 8 bases to trimming and J lost 5 bases, with 19 bases between them. CDR1 MNHNY and CDR2 SVGAGI come from the germline V gene (reference sequence). The CDR3 extends over 14 amino acids. The CDR3 is CASADRGVENEQYF. CDR3 DNA sequence: TGTGCCAGCGCCGACCGCGGGGTTGAGAACGAGCAGTACTTC.

V usage is TRBV6-5 and J usage is TRBJ1-4; TRBD1 agrees at 8 bases. The CDR3 runs 15 residues. Germline V CDR1 and CDR2: MNHEY, SVGAGI. The V gene end was trimmed by 6 bases and the J gene end by 0 bases; junction bases not matched to a gene: 3. The CDR3 protein is CASRSDRATNEKLFF. The CDR3 DNA is TGTGCCAGCAGATCGGACAGGGCAACTAATGAAAAACTGTTTTTT.

This clonotype was seen more than once but under ten times. This clone may be a read error of a much larger clone one base away. V gene TRBV6-1 combines with J gene TRBJ2-1; the match to TRBD2 covers 13 bases. This CDR3 is built from 15 residues. The junction had 5 bases not matched to a gene; V was cut back by 6 bases and J by 6 bases. Per the germline V gene, CDR1 is MNHNS and CDR2 is SASEGT. CDR3 DNA: TGTGCCAGCAGCGCGGGACTAGCGGGGTGCAATGAGCAGTTCTTC. Its translation is CASSAGLAGCNEQFF.

This clonotype occurred a few times. V usage is TRBV7-2 and J usage is TRBJ1-4; a possible D gene is TRBD1 (5 bases). The CDR3 runs 16 residues. The ends were cut back, 5 bases at V and 1 base at J, with 14 bases in the middle. CDR1 is SGHTA and CDR2 is FQGNSA in the germline V gene. Here the CDR3 reads CASSPKLGGTNEKLFF. The DNA for the CDR3 is TGTGCCAGCAGCCCAAAATTGGGGGGAACTAATGAAAAACTGTTTTTT. Full variable domain (missing parts from reference TRBV7-2 and TRBJ1-4): GAGVSQSPSNKVTEKGKDVELRCDPISGHTALYWYRQSLGQGLEFLIYFQGNSAPDKSGLPSDRFSAERTGGSVSTLTIQRTQQEDSAVYLCASSPKLGGTNEKLFFGSGTQLSVL.

This clonotype was observed many times. V is TRBV20-1 and J is TRBJ2-1; TRBD1 might be the D (6 bases). Trimming took 3 bases from V and 0 from J, leaving 15 bases between them. Looked up from germline, CDR1 is DFQATT and CDR2 is SNEGSKA (reference sequence). This CDR3 has 16 residues. CDR3 sequence: CSARRRTESSYNEQFF. The CDR3 nucleotides read TGCAGTGCTAGGAGGAGGACAGAGAGCTCCTACAATGAGCAGTTCTTC.

This clonotype was observed a single time. V gene TRBV20-1 combines with J gene TRBJ1-1, with D tentatively TRBD1 (6 bases). The CDR3 has 14 amino acids. Germline loops: CDR1 DFQATT, CDR2 SNEGSKA (reference sequence). The V end was cut by 5 bases, the J end by 0 bases, with 13 bases between. The CDR3 reads CSAPRGAMNTEAFF. The CDR3, as DNA: TGCAGTGCTCCTCGGGGGGCGATGAACACTGAAGCTTTCTTT.

A note on this clonotype: The CDR3 end shows no conserved phenylalanine or tryptophan, and so a read error is likely. The chain employs TRBV28 and TRBJ1-2; D gene unclear. The CDR3 spans 12 residues. Germline CDR1 and CDR2: MDHEN and SYDVKM. V lost 7 bases and J lost 8, with 14 bases in between. The CDR3 nucleotides read TGTGCCAGCAACCAACTTCTCATCGGCTACACCATC. Residues: CASNQLLIGYTI.

This clonotype was detected only a few times. The DNA of the CDR3 is TGTGCCAGCAAAATAATGACGGGACAGGGAGCGGAGACCCAGTACTTC. Translating gives CASKIMTGQGAETQYF. This rearrangement joins TRBV28 to TRBJ2-5; TRBD1 aligns across 9 bases. This CDR3 is 16 amino acids long. The germline CDR1 and CDR2 sequences are MDHEN and SYDVKM. V dropped 7 bases and J dropped 5; count of bases not matched to a gene: 14.

A single count supports this clonotype. The V call is TRBV6-6, the J call TRBJ2-5; D is possibly TRBD2 (6 bases). V gave up 8 bases and J gave up 5 bases, with 18 bases separating them. The germline CDR1 and CDR2 sequences are MNHNY and SVGAGI (reference sequence). This CDR3 comprises 14 residues. CDR3 sequence: CASGASGEEETQYF. In DNA form, the CDR3 reads TGTGCCAGCGGGGCTTCGGGGGAGGAGGAGACCCAGTACTTC.

This chain uses TRBV20-1 with TRBJ2-2, with TRBD1 matching over 9 bases. This CDR3 is 14 amino acids long. V dropped 5 bases and J dropped 5; count of bases not matched to a gene: 6. Germline V CDR1 and CDR2: DFQATT, SNEGSKA (reference sequence). In DNA, the CDR3 is TGCAGTGCTGGTGACAGGGGGAGAACCGGGGAGCTGTTTTTT. Translation: CSAGDRGRTGELFF.

This sequence joins TRBV4-1 and TRBJ1-5, with D perhaps TRBD1 (5 bases). The CDR3 contains 16 residues. Deletions cut 1 base from V and 4 bases from J, with 14 bases between. In germline, CDR1 is MGHRA, CDR2 YSYEKL. CDR3: CASSQVRSGQNQPQHF. CDR3 nucleotides: TGCGCCAGCAGCCAAGTTCGGTCAGGGCAGAATCAGCCCCAGCATTTT.

This clonotype showed up just a few times. The junction and the germline gene differ at one end; a read error may be behind it. The J gene is TRBJ1-4, the V gene TRBV11-2; D ambiguous. The CDR3 is made up of 14 amino acids. Germline V gene data show CDR1 as SGHAT and CDR2 as FQNNGV. DNA for the CDR3: TGTGCCAGCAGCGCGACCCTGACTAGTGAAAAACTGTTTTTT. Translation: CASSATLTSEKLFF. The full variable domain, its missing parts supplied by reference TRBV11-2 and TRBJ1-4, is EAGVAQSPRYKIIEKRQSVAFWCNPISGHATLYWYQQILGQGPKLLIQFQNNGVVDDSQLPKDRFSAERLKGVDSTLKIQPAKLEDSAVYLCASSATLTSEKLFFGSGTQLSVL.

This clonotype has just a few counts. The chain joins TRBV4-1 to TRBJ1-4, with 7 bases identical to TRBD1. The CDR3 is made up of 14 amino acids. After removal of 5 bases from V and 7 bases from J, the junction contained 7 bases not matched to a gene. CDR1 is MGHRA, CDR2 YSYEKL, per germline. CDR3 sequence: CASSYGQAGEKLFF. The DNA of the CDR3 is TGCGCCAGCAGCTACGGACAGGCGGGTGAAAAACTGTTTTTT.

The gene calls are TRBV5-1 and TRBJ1-5; 10 positions match TRBD1. CDR1 SGHRS and CDR2 YFSETQ come from the germline V gene. V trimming: 5 bases; J trimming: 7 bases; junction bases outside the gene matches: 6. The CDR3 has 14 amino acids. DNA for the CDR3: TGCGCCAGCAGTCCCGGGACAGGGGAACAGCCCCAGCATTTT. Translation gives CASSPGTGEQPQHF.

This clonotype occurred a few times. The rearrangement links TRBV20-1 to TRBJ2-5; the D call may be TRBD1 or TRBD2 (6 bases each). Germline V gene sequence: CDR1 DFQATT, CDR2 SNEGSKA (reference sequence). The germline V and J ends were trimmed by 5 bases and 2 bases, with 18 bases remaining between them. This CDR3 contains 15 residues. The CDR3 spells CSADGQGGLQETQYF. CDR3 DNA sequence: TGCAGTGCTGACGGGCAAGGGGGGCTACAAGAGACCCAGTACTTC.

This rearrangement joins TRBV20-1 to TRBJ1-6; no reliable D call. The germline CDR1 and CDR2 sequences are DFQATT and SNEGSKA (reference sequence). V was cut by 4 bases and J by 0 bases, with 10 bases left in between. The CDR3 is made up of 15 amino acids. DNA of the CDR3: TGCAGTGCTAAGACCGAGAGCTCCTATAATTCACCCCTCCACTTT. Translation: CSAKTESSYNSPLHF.

V and J are TRBV28 and TRBJ2-5; no clear D gene. The J call may be mistaken, given a closer DNA end match to TRBJ2-7. CDR1 MDHEN and CDR2 SYDVKM come from the germline V gene. This CDR3 is 13 amino acids long. In DNA, the CDR3 is TGTGCCACCGCCTATCAAGTAACCTACGAGCAGTACTTC. Translation: CATAYQVTYEQYF.

This chain uses TRBV3-1 with TRBJ2-1; the match to TRBD2 covers 7 bases. V shed 8 bases, J shed 1 base, and the junction held 8 bases outside the gene matches. Germline CDR1 LGHDT, CDR2 YNNKEL (reference sequence). The CDR3 length is 15 residues. In DNA, the CDR3 is TGTGCCAGCTCCCCCGCGGGAGCGTCCTACAATGAGCAGTTCTTC. It translates to CASSPAGASYNEQFF.

V is TRBV7-2 and J is TRBJ2-5; D may correspond to TRBD1 or TRBD2 (5 bases each). The V gene's germline CDR1 is SGHTA and CDR2 FQGNSA. This CDR3 has 15 residues. V was pared by 4 bases and J by 4 bases, with 16 bases between. CDR3 in amino acids: CASSSLHAGRETQYF. The DNA for the CDR3 is TGTGCCAGCAGCTCCCTACATGCAGGGAGAGAGACCCAGTACTTC.